Listed below are T cell receptor beta chains from one sample, sequenced in a study of T-cell reconstitution after alpha-beta-depleted transplantation in children. Using its own MiXCR run on the PCR reads, TCRdb lists one record per CDR3 protein. The repertoire holds around 200,000 distinct CDR3 sequences, 8.4% seen once, with 35% to 40% in the top ten. The material was PBMCs, mostly from graft donor cells, obtained 360 days after TCRalphabeta/CD19-depleted stem cell transplant. The receptors derive from a male patient aged 2 to 10 who had a stem cell transplant for acute myeloid leukemia, so the T cells may come from the graft donor. CDR3s include the opening cysteine and the closing phenylalanine or tryptophan. Each record gives: CDR3 length, D gene, clone size, V gene, J gene, CDR3 DNA, CDR3 protein. A D gene is named only where the DNA matches it firmly. Where a row states a size, it is once, few, many or the class of an expanded clone; other rows omit it.

length: 13; D: NA; size: NA; V: TRBV5-5; J: TRBJ2-1; DNA: TGTGCCAGCAGCTTGTCAGGCCGTAATGAGCAGTTCTTC; CDR3: CASSLSGRNEQFF
length: 14; D: NA; size: many; V: TRBV12-3/TRBV12-4; J: TRBJ2-7; DNA: TGTGCCAGCAGCACTCGTGGGACACGATACGAGCAGTACTTC; CDR3: CASSTRGTRYEQYF
length: 21; D: TRBD1; size: few; V: TRBV7-9; J: TRBJ1-4; DNA: TGTGCCAGCAGCCGAGGGGTACCAGGGGGCCGCGATTTCCGATCCAATGAAAAACTGTTTTTT; CDR3: CASSRGVPGGRDFRSNEKLFF
length: 14; D: TRBD1; size: many; V: TRBV20-1; J: TRBJ1-1; DNA: TGCAGTGCTAGAAGTAACAGGGGCCGCACTGAAGCTTTCTTT; CDR3: CSARSNRGRTEAFF
length: 15; D: TRBD1; size: few; V: TRBV5-1; J: TRBJ1-1; DNA: TGCGCCAGCAGCGTGCCCAGGGGGCTTGGCACTGAAGCTTTCTTT; CDR3: CASSVPRGLGTEAFF
length: 16; D: TRBD2; size: NA; V: TRBV6-1; J: TRBJ2-3; DNA: TGTGCCAGCAACTCACTAGCGGGAGTTGGCACAGATACGCAGTATTTT; CDR3: CASNSLAGVGTDTQYF
length: 14; D: NA; size: few; V: TRBV18; J: TRBJ1-2; DNA: TGTGCCAGCTCACCAAACAGGGACAACTATGGCTACACCTTC; CDR3: CASSPNRDNYGYTF
length: 15; D: NA; size: NA; V: TRBV9; J: TRBJ2-1; DNA: TGTGCCAGCAGCTCTCGCAGCCCGGGATACAATGAGCAGTTCTTC; CDR3: CASSSRSPGYNEQFF
length: 15; D: TRBD2; size: many; V: TRBV5-1; J: TRBJ2-2; DNA: TGCGCCACCTCTTTAGCGGGAGAGGGAACCGGGGAGCTGTTTTTT; CDR3: CATSLAGEGTGELFF
length: 15; D: TRBD2; size: few; V: TRBV5-1; J: TRBJ2-5; DNA: TGCGCCAGCAGCTTGGGACTAGCGAACCAAGAGACCCAGTACTTC; CDR3: CASSLGLANQETQYF